These 8 T cell receptor beta chains originate from one sample sequenced in a study of blood T cell repertoires in COVID-19. Sequenced by immunoSEQ multiplex PCR; TCRdb stores in-frame clones only, minus some. The sample records approximately 300,000 clones, 90% being singletons. Specimen: PBMCs or T cells enriched from blood (not recorded which). The source is a woman aged 30 to 39 who had been exposed to COVID-19.

This clone was counted a single time. The V and J genes are TRBV4-2 and TRBJ1-2, with TRBD1 identical over 7 bases. Per germline, CDR1 LGHNA and CDR2 YNFKEQ. After removal of 7 bases from V and 7 bases from J, the junction contained 18 bases not matched to a gene. This CDR3 is 16 amino acids long. CDR3 DNA sequence: TGTGCCAGCATCCCAATTCACGGACAGGTGACGAGTGGCTACACCTTC. It codes for CASIPIHGQVTSGYTF.

V gene TRBV9 combines with J gene TRBJ1-2; D gene ambiguous. Germline lookup yields CDR1 SGDLS and CDR2 YYNGEE. The CDR3 is made up of 11 amino acids. The germline V and J ends were trimmed by 3 bases and 7 bases, with 7 bases remaining between them. The CDR3 here is CASSASGGYTF. In nucleotides, the CDR3 is TGTGCCAGCAGCGCCTCAGGTGGCTACACCTTC.

The CDR3 is CASSGPGGDTQYF. CDR3 bases: TGTGCCAGCAGCGGCCCCGGCGGGGATACGCAGTATTTT. This chain joins TRBV9 and TRBJ2-3; possible D gene TRBD2, 5 bases. In germline, CDR1 is SGDLS, CDR2 YYNGEE. The CDR3 extends over 13 amino acids. V lost 3 bases to trimming and J lost 6 bases, with 11 bases between them.

The chain joins TRBV3-1 (or the pseudogene TRBV3-2) to TRBJ1-5, with D unresolved. V was shortened by 0 bases and J by 5 bases, with 11 bases between the two germline ends. Germline V gene lookup returns CDR1 LGHDT and CDR2 YNNKEL (reference sequence). This CDR3 is built from 15 residues. CDR3 residues: CASSQDLSSDQPQHF. CDR3 DNA sequence: TGTGCCAGCAGCCAAGATTTGTCGTCCGATCAGCCCCAGCATTTT.

The rearrangement joins TRBV9 to TRBJ2-7; 10 nucleotides agree with TRBD2. Germline CDR1 and CDR2: SGDLS and YYNGEE. V shed 4 bases, J shed 2 bases, and the junction held 12 bases outside the gene matches. The CDR3 has 17 residues. The CDR3 region is CASSPSSGSGGAYEQYF. The CDR3 region has the DNA TGTGCCAGCAGCCCCTCGAGCGGAAGCGGGGGGGCCTACGAGCAGTACTTC.

The V gene is TRBV29-1, the J gene TRBJ1-2; no definite D call. Germline V gene sequence: CDR1 SQVTM, CDR2 ANQGSEA. The ends were cut back, 2 bases at V and 1 base at J, with 11 bases in the middle. This CDR3 has 14 amino acids. The CDR3 bases are TGCAGCGTTGAACGCCGGGAACTTAACTATGGCTACACCTTC. Protein: CSVERRELNYGYTF.

This clone was found a few times. The chain has TRBV6-5 and TRBJ2-7, with 8 bases fitting TRBD1. Germline loops: CDR1 MNHEY, CDR2 SVGAGI. Trimming at V came to 6 bases and at J to 7 bases, leaving 14 bases not matched to a gene. This CDR3 has 15 amino acids. Written as DNA, the CDR3 is TGTGCCAGCAGGGGGACAGGCAACTACCTACGGGAGCAGTACTTC. This translates into CASRGTGNYLREQYF.

The chain combines TRBV7-9 with TRBJ2-4; a weak D match, TRBD2 (5 bases). CDR3 length: 16 amino acids. Germline lookup yields CDR1 SEHNR and CDR2 FQNEAQ (reference sequence). The V end lost 2 bases, the J end lost 1 base, and 12 bases lay between the germline ends. The CDR3 DNA follows: TGTGCCAGCAGCTTATCGGGCACTAGGGCCAAAAACATTCAGTACTTC. Translating gives CASSLSGTRAKNIQYF. The whole variable domain, filled in from reference TRBV7-9 and TRBJ2-4, reads DTGVSQNPRHKITKRGQNVTFRCDPISEHNRLYWYRQTLGQGPEFLTYFQNEAQLEKSRLLSDRFSAERPKGSFSTLEIQRTEQGDSAMYLCASSLSGTRAKNIQYFGAGTRLSVL.